The rows below give T cell receptor beta chains drawn from one sample of a study of T-cell reconstitution after alpha-beta-depleted transplantation in children. TCRdb redid the calling of the PCR reads with MiXCR, one entry per CDR3 protein. This sample has 200,000 or so distinct CDR3 sequences, with approximately 6% found just once. Here the sequenced sample was PBMCs, taken before TCRalphabeta/CD19-depleted stem cell transplant. Receptor source: a girl less than two years old with combined immunodeficiency, due to receive a stem cell transplant. The CDR3 runs from the conserved cysteine through the conserved F or W. The order of the fields is clone size, J gene, D gene, V gene, CDR3 DNA, CDR3 protein. A D gene is named only where the DNA matches it firmly. Rows may omit the clone size; those that give it use once, few, many or a size class.

>many|TRBJ2-1|NA|TRBV18
TGTGCCAGCTCACCACCTGGGGGGTTTCCCTCCTACAATGAGCAGTTCTTC
CASSPPGGFPSYNEQFF
>many|TRBJ2-3|TRBD2|TRBV11-1
TGTGCCAGCACCCTCACCCCGGGACTAGCGGGAAAGAACACAGATACGCAGTATTTT
CASTLTPGLAGKNTDTQYF
>many|TRBJ2-1|NA|TRBV9
TGTGCCAGCAGCCCGGGGCTAGCTGTCTCCGAGCAGTTCTTC
CASSPGLAVSEQFF
>few|TRBJ1-2|TRBD1|TRBV20-1
TGCAGTGCTGGCCGGGACAGACTTGGCTACACCTTC
CSAGRDRLGYTF
>many|TRBJ2-2|TRBD2|TRBV5-1
TGCGCCAGCAGCGCCCCTGGGACTAGCGGGGGGGCCATTTGGACGGCCGGGGAGCTGTTTTTT
CASSAPGTSGGAIWTAGELFF
>many|TRBJ2-3|NA|TRBV6-5
TGTGCCAGCAGTCCCTTTTCGGGACTCAGAGATACGCAGTATTTT
CASSPFSGLRDTQYF
>many|TRBJ2-7|NA|TRBV20-1
TGCAGTGCTAGCTCCTGGGACTCCTACGAGCAGTACTTC
CSASSWDSYEQYF
>many|TRBJ2-7|NA|TRBV20-1
TGCAGTGCTATATCCGGGCAGCAACGGTTCTACGAGCAGTACTTC
CSAISGQQRFYEQYF
>many|TRBJ1-2|TRBD1|TRBV7-2
TGTGCCAGCAGGATTTACTCAACAGGGGGCGCAGGGTACGGCTACACCTTC
CASRIYSTGGAGYGYTF
>many|TRBJ2-4|NA|TRBV12-3/TRBV12-4
TGTGCCAGCAGTTTAGGGATTTTTTCCAAAAACATTCAGTACTTC
CASSLGIFSKNIQYF
>NA|TRBJ2-3|NA|TRBV7-9
TGTGCCAGCAGCGGACCGGGAAACAGAGCAGATACGCAGTATTTT
CASSGPGNRADTQYF
>many|TRBJ1-3|NA|TRBV4-2
TGTGCCAGCAGCCAAGATCGGGTCTCTGGAAACACCATATATTTT
CASSQDRVSGNTIYF
>NA|TRBJ2-7|TRBD1|TRBV3-1
TGTGCCATCTGCGGACGGGACAGGGGAATATACGAGCAGTACTTC
CAICGRDRGIYEQYF
>many|TRBJ2-1|TRBD2|TRBV6-5
TGTGCCAGCAGTTTGACCCCTAGCGGGAGGGCCTTCTACAATGAGCAGTTCTTC
CASSLTPSGRAFYNEQFF
>many|TRBJ2-7|TRBD1|TRBV10-3
TGTGCCATCAGCCCCGAACCCAGGGGGACGTGGGAGCAGTACTTC
CAISPEPRGTWEQYF
>many|TRBJ2-3|TRBD2|TRBV18
TGTGCCAGCTCAGCCCGGGGGGGCACAGATACGCAGTATTTT
CASSARGGTDTQYF
>many|TRBJ2-1|NA|TRBV6-2/TRBV6-3
TGTGCCAGCAGTCCGGGGCTTGAGCAGTTCTTC
CASSPGLEQFF
>many|TRBJ1-5|TRBD1|TRBV28
TGTGCCAGCAACAGGGGTCAGCCCCAGCATTTT
CASNRGQPQHF
>many|TRBJ1-1|TRBD1|TRBV12-3/TRBV12-4
TGTGCCAGCAAATTTGTCGGACAGGGGGATACTGAAGCTTTCTTT
CASKFVGQGDTEAFF
>many|TRBJ1-5|TRBD1|TRBV29-1
TGCAGCGCCCGACAGGGAGACAATCAGCCCCAGCATTTT
CSARQGDNQPQHF
>NA|TRBJ1-1|TRBD1|TRBV5-5
TGTGCCAGCAACTTGGGACAGCTATACACTGAAGCTTTCTTT
CASNLGQLYTEAFF
>few|TRBJ1-5|TRBD1|TRBV28
TGTGCCAGCAGTTTAGGGACAGGGGTTAAGCCCCAGCATTTT
CASSLGTGVKPQHF
>many|TRBJ2-1|NA|TRBV7-3
TGTGCCAGCAGCTCCCCGGGACAACGTTACAATGAGCAGTTCTTC
CASSSPGQRYNEQFF
>many|TRBJ1-5|TRBD1|TRBV4-1
TGCGCCAGCAGCCAAGATTTAAGGAGCGGACAGGGGACCCAGCCCCAGCATTTT
CASSQDLRSGQGTQPQHF
>many|TRBJ1-5|NA|TRBV5-1
TGCGCCAGCAGCCCCGATCCCGGGGGGGGTCAGCCCCAGCATTTT
CASSPDPGGGQPQHF
>many|TRBJ2-7|NA|TRBV29-1
TGCAGCGTTGAAGTGTTGGGAAGAGGGGAGCAGTACTTC
CSVEVLGRGEQYF
>many|TRBJ2-5|TRBD2|TRBV20-1
TGCAGTGCTAGAACTAGCGGGAGAGAGACCCAGTACTTC
CSARTSGRETQYF
>many|TRBJ2-7|TRBD2|TRBV13
TGTGCCAGCAGCCTCCGGACTAGCATTGAAGGGCAGTACTTC
CASSLRTSIEGQYF
>NA|TRBJ2-3|NA|TRBV5-1
TGCGCCAGCAGCTTGCGGACTAGCACAGATACGCAGTATTTT
CASSLRTSTDTQYF
>NA|TRBJ2-7|TRBD1|TRBV6-5
TGTGCCAGCAGTTACCAGGGACAGGGAGGTTACGAGCAGTACTTC
CASSYQGQGGYEQYF
>many|TRBJ2-2|NA|TRBV5-1
TGCGCCAGCAGCTTGGCTGGTTTCCGGGAGCTGTTTTTT
CASSLAGFRELFF
>many|TRBJ2-3|TRBD2|TRBV3-1
TGTGCCAGCAGCCAGGGACTAGTCGGAGATACGCAGTATTTT
CASSQGLVGDTQYF
>few|TRBJ2-7|NA|TRBV14
TGTGCCAGCAGCCAAGATATGGCGCTCGTGGGGAACGAGCAGTACTTC
CASSQDMALVGNEQYF
>many|TRBJ1-2|TRBD1|TRBV5-1
TGCGCCAGCAGCTTGGCCGGGGACAGACGTCGTTCAAATGGCTACACCTTC
CASSLAGDRRRSNGYTF